Listed here are 7 T cell receptor beta chains from one sample, sequenced in a study of TIL therapy for anti-PD-1-resistant metastatic lung cancer. The libraries were made with immunoSEQ v3. The assay was immunoSEQ multiplex PCR, and TCRdb's table has in-frame clones only and misses some. The profile covers about 60,000 clones, with about 69% appearing a single time and about 6.8% taken by the ten largest. The sample's time point: pre-treatment sample, taken before nivolumab and TIL therapy. Here the sequenced sample was blood, taken at baseline. All receptors derive from a person aged 30 to 80 with non-small cell lung cancer.

The chain employs TRBV12-5 and TRBJ1-1, with 8 bases matching TRBD1. The CDR3 totals 12 residues. V trimming: 4 bases; J trimming: 8 bases; junction bases outside the gene matches: 3. Germline V gene lookup returns CDR1 LGHNT and CDR2 FRNRAP. CDR3 coding DNA: TGTGCTAGTGGTTCGTGGACAGGGGAAGCTTTCTTT. Its protein product is CASGSWTGEAFF.

V is TRBV7-9 and J is TRBJ1-6; TRBD1 is a possible D gene (5 bases). CDR3 length: 14 amino acids. V lost 1 base and J lost 7, with 8 bases in between. Per germline, CDR1 SEHNR and CDR2 FQNEAQ (reference sequence). The chain's CDR3 is CASSLVGGNSPLHF. CDR3 DNA sequence: TGTGCCAGCAGCTTAGTGGGGGGAAATTCACCCCTCCACTTT.

The gene calls are TRBV2 and TRBJ1-1, with D possibly TRBD1 on 5 matching bases. The V gene lost 4 bases and the J gene lost 0 bases, with 18 bases spanning the gap. CDR1 and CDR2 from the germline V gene are SNHLY and FYNNEI. The CDR3 is 17 residues long. CDR3: CASSGTQGVTVNTEAFF. The CDR3 nucleotides are TGTGCCAGCAGTGGGACGCAGGGCGTGACGGTGAACACTGAAGCTTTCTTT.

The chain uses TRBV6-6 and TRBJ2-1, with TRBD2 matching 12 bases. V was pared by 6 bases and J by 5 bases, with 8 bases of the junction left unmatched. The germline gives CDR1 MNHNY, CDR2 SVGAGI (reference sequence). CDR3 size: 16 residues. CDR3 protein: CASSRDLAGGDNEQFF. The CDR3 bases are TGTGCCAGCAGCCGTGATCTAGCGGGGGGGGACAATGAGCAGTTCTTC.

This clone was recorded once. This rearrangement joins TRBV23-1 to TRBJ2-7, with D possibly being TRBD2 (7 bases). TRBV23-1 has ORF status, its function being uncertain. The CDR3 runs to 19 residues. Trimming removed 3 bases from V and 2 bases from J, with 26 bases in between. The CDR3 is CASSHISIGGGGLTYEQYF. As DNA, the CDR3 is TGCGCCAGCAGTCATATTTCCATAGGAGGCGGGGGCCTAACCTACGAGCAGTACTTC.

The chain carries TRBV6-1 and TRBJ1-6; 7 bases are a match to TRBD1. The CDR3 spans 15 residues. J was trimmed by 8 bases and V by 3 bases; bases with no gene match: 7. Germline values: CDR1 MNHNS, CDR2 SASEGT. The CDR3 spells CASSDRQGSYSPLHF. CDR3 nucleotides: TGTGCCAGCAGTGACCGACAGGGTAGTTATTCACCCCTCCACTTT.

The CDR3 region is CASRPTSAINYEQYF. Here the CDR3 DNA reads TGTGCCAGCAGACCCACTAGCGCGATAAACTACGAGCAGTACTTC. V gene TRBV6-5 combines with J gene TRBJ2-7; 7 bases fit TRBD2. This CDR3 spans 15 amino acids. Unmatched junction bases numbered 11, after V lost 6 bases and J lost 3 bases. Looked up from germline, CDR1 is MNHEY and CDR2 is SVGAGI.